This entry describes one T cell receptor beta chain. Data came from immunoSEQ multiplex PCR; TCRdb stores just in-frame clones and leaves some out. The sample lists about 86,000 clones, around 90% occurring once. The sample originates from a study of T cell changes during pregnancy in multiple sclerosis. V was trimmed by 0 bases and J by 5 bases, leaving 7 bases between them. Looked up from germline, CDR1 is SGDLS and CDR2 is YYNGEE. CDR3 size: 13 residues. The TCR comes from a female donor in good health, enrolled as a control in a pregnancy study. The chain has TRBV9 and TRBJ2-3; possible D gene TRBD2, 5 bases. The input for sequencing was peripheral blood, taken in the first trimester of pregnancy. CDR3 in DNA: TGTGCCAGCAGCGTAGGGGGAGAAGATACGCAGTATTTT. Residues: CASSVGGEDTQYF.